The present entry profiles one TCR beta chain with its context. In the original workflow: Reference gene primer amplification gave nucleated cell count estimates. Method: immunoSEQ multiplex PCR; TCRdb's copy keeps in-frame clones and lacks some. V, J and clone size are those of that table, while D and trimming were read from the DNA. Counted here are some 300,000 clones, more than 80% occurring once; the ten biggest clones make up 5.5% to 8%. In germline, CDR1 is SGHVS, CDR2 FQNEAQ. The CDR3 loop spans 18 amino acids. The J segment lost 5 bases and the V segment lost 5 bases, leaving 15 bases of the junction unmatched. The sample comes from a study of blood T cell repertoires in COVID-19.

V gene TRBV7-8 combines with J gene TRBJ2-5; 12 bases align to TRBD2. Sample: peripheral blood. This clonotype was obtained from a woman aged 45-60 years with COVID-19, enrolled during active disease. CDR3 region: CASSLRLAGVWGWETQYF. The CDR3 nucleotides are TGTGCCAGCAGCCTACGACTAGCGGGAGTTTGGGGGTGGGAGACCCAGTACTTC.